This T cell receptor beta chain emerged from a study of control samples from healthy donors and cancer patients. In its sample, this clone was seen once. This table comes from immunoSEQ multiplex PCR, and its TCRdb copy is limited to in-frame clones, with some not included. The table includes under 70,000 clones, roughly 88% detected once. Per the germline V gene, CDR1 is MNHEY and CDR2 is SVGEGT. The V end was cut by 2 bases, the J end by 12 bases, with 11 bases between. This CDR3 spans 12 amino acids. This TCR derives from a man between 45 and 60 years old in good health. This chain uses TRBV6-2 or TRBV6-3 with TRBJ2-4; tentative D call: TRBD2 (5 bases). Material: blood. CDR3 DNA: TGTGCCAGCAGTTACGCCCGGGATTCTCAGTACTTC. This translates into CASSYARDSQYF.